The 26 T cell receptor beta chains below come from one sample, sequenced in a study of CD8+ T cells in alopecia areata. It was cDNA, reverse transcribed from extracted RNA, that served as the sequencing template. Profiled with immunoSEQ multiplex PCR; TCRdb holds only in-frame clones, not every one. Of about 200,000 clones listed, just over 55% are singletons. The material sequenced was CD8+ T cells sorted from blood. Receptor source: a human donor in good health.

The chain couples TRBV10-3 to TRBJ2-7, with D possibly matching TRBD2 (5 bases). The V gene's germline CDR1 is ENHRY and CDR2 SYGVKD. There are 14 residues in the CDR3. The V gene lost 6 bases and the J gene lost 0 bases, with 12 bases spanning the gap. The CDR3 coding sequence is TGTGCCATCAGATTAGAAGGGAGCTCCTACGAGCAGTACTTC. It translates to CAIRLEGSSYEQYF.

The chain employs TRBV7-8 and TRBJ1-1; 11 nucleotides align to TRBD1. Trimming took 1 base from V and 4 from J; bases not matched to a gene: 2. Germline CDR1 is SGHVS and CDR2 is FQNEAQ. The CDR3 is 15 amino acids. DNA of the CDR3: TGTGCCAGCAGCTTAGAGGGGACAGGGGGCACTGAAGCTTTCTTT. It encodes CASSLEGTGGTEAFF.

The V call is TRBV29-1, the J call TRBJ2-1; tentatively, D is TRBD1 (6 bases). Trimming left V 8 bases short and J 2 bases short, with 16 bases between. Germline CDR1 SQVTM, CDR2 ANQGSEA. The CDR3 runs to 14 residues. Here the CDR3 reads CSTPGAATYNEQFF. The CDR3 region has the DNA TGCAGCACGCCAGGGGCCGCTACCTACAATGAGCAGTTCTTC.

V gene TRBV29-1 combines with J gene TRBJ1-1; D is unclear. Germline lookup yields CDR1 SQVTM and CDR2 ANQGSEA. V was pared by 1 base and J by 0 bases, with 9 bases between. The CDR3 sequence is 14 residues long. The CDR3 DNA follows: TGCAGCGTTGAAGGAAGGAACATGAACACTGAAGCTTTCTTT. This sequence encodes CSVEGRNMNTEAFF.

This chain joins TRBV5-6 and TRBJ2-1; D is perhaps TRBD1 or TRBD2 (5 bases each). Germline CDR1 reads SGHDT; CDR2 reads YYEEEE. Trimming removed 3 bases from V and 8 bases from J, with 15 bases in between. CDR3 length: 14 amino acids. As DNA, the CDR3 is TGTGCCAGCAGCTGGGGCCGGGGTAGGGATGAGCAGTTCTTC. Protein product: CASSWGRGRDEQFF.

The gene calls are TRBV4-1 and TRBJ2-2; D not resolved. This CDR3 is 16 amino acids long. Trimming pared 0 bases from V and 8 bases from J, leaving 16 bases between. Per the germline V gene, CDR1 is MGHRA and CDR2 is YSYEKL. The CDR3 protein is CASSQDWPPVPGELFF. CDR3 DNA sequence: TGCGCCAGCAGCCAAGACTGGCCTCCCGTTCCGGGGGAGCTGTTTTTT.

The CDR3 DNA is TGTGCCAGCAGTCCCGGGACAGGGGGCTACGAGCAGTACTTC. Amino acid sequence: CASSPGTGGYEQYF. The chain carries TRBV27 and TRBJ2-7; 11 nucleotides agree with TRBD1. The germline V gene encodes CDR1 MNHEY and CDR2 SMNVEV (reference sequence). V shed 5 bases, J shed 3 bases, and the junction held 3 bases outside the gene matches. The CDR3 consists of 14 residues.

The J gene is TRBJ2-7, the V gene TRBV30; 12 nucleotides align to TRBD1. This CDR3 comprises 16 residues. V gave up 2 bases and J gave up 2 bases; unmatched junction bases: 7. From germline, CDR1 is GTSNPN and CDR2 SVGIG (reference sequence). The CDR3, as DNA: TGTGCCTGGAGTATAGCCGGGACAGGGGGCACCTACGAGCAGTACTTC. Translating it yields CAWSIAGTGGTYEQYF.

CDR3 coding DNA: TGTGCCAGCAGCTTGTTATCATCAGACAGCCAAGAGACCCAGTACTTC. This gives the protein CASSLLSSDSQETQYF. This chain links TRBV5-6 with TRBJ2-5; a weak D match, TRBD1 (5 bases). This CDR3 contains 16 residues. Trimming pared 1 base from V and 1 base from J, leaving 14 bases between. The germline V gene encodes CDR1 SGHDT and CDR2 YYEEEE.

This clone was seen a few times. Here the CDR3 DNA reads TGCGCCAGCAGCCAAGATCCGGGACAGCCTGAAGCTTTCTTT. Translated, it gives CASSQDPGQPEAFF. The chain joins TRBV4-1 to TRBJ1-1; 7 nucleotides align to TRBD1. Trimming at V came to 0 bases and at J to 6 bases, leaving 4 bases not matched to a gene. CDR3 length: 14 amino acids. Germline CDR1 MGHRA, CDR2 YSYEKL.

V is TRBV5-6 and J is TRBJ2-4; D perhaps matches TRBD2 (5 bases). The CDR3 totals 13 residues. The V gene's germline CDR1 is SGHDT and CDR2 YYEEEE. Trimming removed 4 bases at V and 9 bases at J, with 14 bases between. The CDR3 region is CASSRTDAGIQYF. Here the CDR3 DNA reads TGTGCCAGCAGCCGGACCGACGCGGGCATTCAGTACTTC.

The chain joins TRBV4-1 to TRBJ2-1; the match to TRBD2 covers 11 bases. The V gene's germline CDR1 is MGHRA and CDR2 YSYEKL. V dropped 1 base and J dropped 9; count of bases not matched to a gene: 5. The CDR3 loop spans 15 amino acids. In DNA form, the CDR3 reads TGCGCCAGCAGCCAAGCGGCTAGCGGGGGGCGTGAGCAGTTCTTC. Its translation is CASSQAASGGREQFF.

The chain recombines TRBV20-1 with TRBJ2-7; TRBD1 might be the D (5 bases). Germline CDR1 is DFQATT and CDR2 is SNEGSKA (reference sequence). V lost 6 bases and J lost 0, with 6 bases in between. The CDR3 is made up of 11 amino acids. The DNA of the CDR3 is TGCAGTGCGGGGCCCTCCTACGAGCAGTACTTC. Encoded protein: CSAGPSYEQYF.

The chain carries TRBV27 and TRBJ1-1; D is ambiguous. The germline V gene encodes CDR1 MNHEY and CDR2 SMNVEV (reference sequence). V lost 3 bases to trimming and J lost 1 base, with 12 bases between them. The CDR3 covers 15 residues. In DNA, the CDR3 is TGTGCCAGCAGTTTCGCGGCGACCGCGAACACTGAAGCTTTCTTT. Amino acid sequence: CASSFAATANTEAFF.

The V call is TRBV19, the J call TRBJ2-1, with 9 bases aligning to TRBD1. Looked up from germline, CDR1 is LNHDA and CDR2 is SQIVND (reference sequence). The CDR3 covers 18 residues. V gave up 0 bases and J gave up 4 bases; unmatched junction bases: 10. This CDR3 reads CASSIDLYGTGIYNEQFF. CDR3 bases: TGTGCCAGTAGTATAGATCTATACGGGACAGGGATATACAATGAGCAGTTCTTC.

The CDR3 sequence: CASSEDPLGLAVETQYF. The CDR3 nucleotides read TGTGCCAGCAGTGAAGACCCTCTAGGACTAGCGGTTGAGACCCAGTACTTC. The V gene is TRBV6-1, the J gene TRBJ2-5; 10 bases match TRBD2. In germline, CDR1 is MNHNS, CDR2 SASEGT. This CDR3 has 17 amino acids. Unmatched junction bases numbered 10, after V lost 1 base and J lost 5 bases.

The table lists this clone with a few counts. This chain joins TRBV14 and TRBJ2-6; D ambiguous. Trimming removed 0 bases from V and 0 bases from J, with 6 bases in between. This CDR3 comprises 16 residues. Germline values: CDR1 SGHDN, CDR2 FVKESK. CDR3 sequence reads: CASSQDSVSGANVLTF. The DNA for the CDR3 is TGTGCCAGCAGCCAAGATTCCGTCTCTGGGGCCAACGTCCTGACTTTC.

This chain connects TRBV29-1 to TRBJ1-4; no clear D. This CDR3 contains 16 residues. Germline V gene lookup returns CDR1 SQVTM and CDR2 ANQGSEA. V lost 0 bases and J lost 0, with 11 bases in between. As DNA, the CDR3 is TGCAGCGTTGAAGACCCTGGCGGGACAACTAATGAAAAACTGTTTTTT. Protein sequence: CSVEDPGGTTNEKLFF.

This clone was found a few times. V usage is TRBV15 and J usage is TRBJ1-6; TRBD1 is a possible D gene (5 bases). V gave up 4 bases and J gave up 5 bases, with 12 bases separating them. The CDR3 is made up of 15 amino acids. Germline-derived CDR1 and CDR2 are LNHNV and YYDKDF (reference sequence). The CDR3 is CATSIRVEDNSPLHF. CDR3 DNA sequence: TGTGCCACCAGCATCAGGGTGGAGGATAATTCACCCCTCCACTTT. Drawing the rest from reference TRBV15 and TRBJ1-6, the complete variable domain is DAMVIQNPRYQVTQFGKPVTLSCSQTLNHNVMYWYQQKSSQAPKLLFHYYDKDFNNEADTPDNFQSRRPNTSFCFLDIRSPGLGDTAMYLCATSIRVEDNSPLHFGNGTRLTVT.

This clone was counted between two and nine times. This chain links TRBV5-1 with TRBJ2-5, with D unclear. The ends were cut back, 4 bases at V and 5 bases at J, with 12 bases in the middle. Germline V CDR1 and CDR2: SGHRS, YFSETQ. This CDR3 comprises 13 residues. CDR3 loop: CASSPPPEETQYF. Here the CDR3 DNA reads TGCGCCAGCAGCCCTCCGCCAGAGGAGACCCAGTACTTC.

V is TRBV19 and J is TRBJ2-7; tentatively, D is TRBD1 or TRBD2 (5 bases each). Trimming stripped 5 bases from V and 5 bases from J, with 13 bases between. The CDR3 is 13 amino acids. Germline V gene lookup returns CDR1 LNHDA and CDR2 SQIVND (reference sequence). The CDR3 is CASSARDGDEQYF. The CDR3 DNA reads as TGTGCCAGTAGTGCCCGGGACGGTGACGAGCAGTACTTC.

The CDR3 here is CASSFVQSSYNEQFF. In DNA form, the CDR3 reads TGTGCCAGCAGTTTTGTCCAGTCCTCCTACAATGAGCAGTTCTTC. This sequence joins TRBV27 and TRBJ2-1; the D is unclear. The ends were cut back, 3 bases at V and 0 bases at J, with 9 bases in the middle. This CDR3 contains 15 residues. Per germline, CDR1 MNHEY and CDR2 SMNVEV (reference sequence).

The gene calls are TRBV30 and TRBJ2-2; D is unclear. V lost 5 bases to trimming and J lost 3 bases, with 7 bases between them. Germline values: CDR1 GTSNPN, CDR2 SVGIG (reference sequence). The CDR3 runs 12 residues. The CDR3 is CAWPGYTGELFF. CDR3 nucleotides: TGTGCCTGGCCAGGATACACCGGGGAGCTGTTTTTT.

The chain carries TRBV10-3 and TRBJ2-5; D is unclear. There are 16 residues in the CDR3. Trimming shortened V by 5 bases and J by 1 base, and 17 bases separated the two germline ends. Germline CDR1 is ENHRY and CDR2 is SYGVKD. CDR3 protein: CAISPEDGRTQETQYF. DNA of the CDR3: TGTGCCATCAGTCCAGAAGACGGAAGAACCCAAGAGACCCAGTACTTC.

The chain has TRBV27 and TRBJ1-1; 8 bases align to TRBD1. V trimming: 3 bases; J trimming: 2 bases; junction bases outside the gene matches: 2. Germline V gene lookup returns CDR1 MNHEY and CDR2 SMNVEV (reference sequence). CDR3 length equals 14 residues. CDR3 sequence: CASSLAGGNTEAFF. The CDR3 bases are TGTGCCAGCAGTTTGGCAGGGGGCAACACTGAAGCTTTCTTT.

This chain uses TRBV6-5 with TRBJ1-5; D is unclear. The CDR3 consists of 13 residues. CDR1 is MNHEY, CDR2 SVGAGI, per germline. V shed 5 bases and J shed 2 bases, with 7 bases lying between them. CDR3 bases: TGTGCCAGCAGTCCCGGGCGCAATCAGCCCCAGCATTTT. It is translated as CASSPGRNQPQHF.